This T cell receptor (beta chain) came from a study of beta chain features in type 1 diabetes (dated by TCRdb to 2016 to 2018). With respect to the entire study: No differences in mean age, gender distribution, total cell number or subset yield were found between patients and healthy donors. A total of 107,917,701 sorted cells were examined across all samples, and RNA yield correlated strongly with the number of cells per subset. In the study, TCRB repertoires of sorted circulating CD4+ T cell subsets from recently diagnosed type 1 diabetes patients were compared with those of matched healthy donors. Naive and central memory subsets were obtained from all 30 or so donors, but regulatory and stem cell-like memory subsets were isolated from only 8 patients and roughly eight healthy donors. What the authors observed across the whole study: Because small numbers of individuals were included in the HLA sub-analyses, any influence of HLA type on TCRB rearrangement was left unresolved. Shorter templates might be favored by PCR, yet because patient and control samples were amplified and corrected together, any such skew would affect both groups equally. The naive, central memory and regulatory TCRB repertoires appeared to resemble one another more closely among patients than among healthy donors. A moderate but significant shortening of TCRB CDR3 length was observed in type 1 diabetes patients in all four CD4+ subsets. Sequencing cDNA rather than genomic DNA could over-represent highly expressing activated cells, although activation and CD3 levels did not differ between groups. Patients with type 1 diabetes made fewer insertions and deleted more nucleotides at VDJ recombination sites, implying thymic rearrangement abnormalities.

Each donor gave one peripheral blood draw, roughly 0.11 L on average, collected into heparinised tubes. A BD FACSAria II was used to sort naive, central memory, regulatory and stem cell-like memory CD4+ T cells with a panel that included CD45RO, CCR7, CD25, CD127, CD95 and CD27. A purity above 95% was achieved for all sorted populations. Right away, PBMCs were isolated by Lymphoprep density gradient centrifugation and were stained directly, with no culture step. Samples were stained and sorted in pairs, with one healthy donor and one patient per experiment, so that batch effects were minimized. The CDR3, cysteine through phenylalanine, is 15 amino acids long. The CDR3 DNA has 45 bases and is translated from base 1. CDR1 and CDR2 (SGHRS, YFSETQ) derive from the germline V gene. The germline ends are 17 bases apart after V is trimmed by 3 bases and J by 5 bases. Concerning this clone itself: It lacks a known antigen. Base-call qualities are not available, and no considerably larger clone is one nucleotide away.

All of the isolated RNA was reverse transcribed with the High Capacity cDNA Reverse Transcription Kit, so expressed TCRB transcripts were sequenced. Deep immunoSEQ sequencing was performed on naive, central memory and regulatory T cell samples, with an average of roughly 3.3 million total reads per sample. Sorted cells were lysed in RLT buffer, and RNA was extracted using DNase-treated RNeasy Micro or Mini kits according to cell number. To prevent cross-contamination, every cell subset was processed on its own, while patient and healthy donor samples were processed together. TCRB sequences were amplified from cDNA with the immunoSEQ multiplex PCR, producing 87-bp fragments spanning the CDR3 region. The amplicons were sequenced using the Illumina HiSeq platform. Per the original workflow: PCR bias was computationally corrected using synthetic template baselines, reads within Hamming distance 2 were collapsed, and singletons that could not be merged were discarded. Reads were aligned against IMGT to assign V, D and J genes, CDR3 length and insertions or deletions at six rearrangement sites. Within each subset, clonotype counts were normalized to sorted cell number, after which true diversity and Gini coefficients were computed with the tcR R package. The overlap coefficient, calculated on TCRB nucleotide sequences, was used to quantify repertoire sharing. What TCRdb holds here is the immuneACCESS table cut down to in-frame rearrangements. Part of the clones is not present; checked against another copy, under half of the missing clones reflect an unresolved V gene, and the others are unexplained. V and J calls and clone size come straight from that table; D and trimming were deduced from the DNA. The sample profile shows 200,000 to 250,000 clones; 25% to 30% of them were found once. The ten largest clones add up to roughly 4.1% of the sample.

The sample consisted of central memory CD4+ T cells from blood. The chain was built from TRBV5-1 and TRBJ2-5, with no D gene named confidently. This clonotype was obtained from a man aged 30 to 45 in good health. CDR3 sequence: CASSSGPSQPETQYF. Read as DNA, the sequence is TGCGCCAGCAGCTCCGGCCCTTCTCAACCGGAGACCCAGTACTTC.